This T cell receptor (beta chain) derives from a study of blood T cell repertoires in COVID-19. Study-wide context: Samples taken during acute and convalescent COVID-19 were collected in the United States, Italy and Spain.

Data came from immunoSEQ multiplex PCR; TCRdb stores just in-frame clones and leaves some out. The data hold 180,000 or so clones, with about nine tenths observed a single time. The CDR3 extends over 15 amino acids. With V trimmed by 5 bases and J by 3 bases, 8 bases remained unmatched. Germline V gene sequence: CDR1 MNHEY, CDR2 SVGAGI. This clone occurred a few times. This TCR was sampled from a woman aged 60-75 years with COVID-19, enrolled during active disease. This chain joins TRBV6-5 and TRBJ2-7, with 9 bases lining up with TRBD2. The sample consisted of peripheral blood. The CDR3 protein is CASSPQLAGLYEQYF. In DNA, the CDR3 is TGTGCCAGCAGTCCCCAGCTAGCGGGACTCTACGAGCAGTACTTC.